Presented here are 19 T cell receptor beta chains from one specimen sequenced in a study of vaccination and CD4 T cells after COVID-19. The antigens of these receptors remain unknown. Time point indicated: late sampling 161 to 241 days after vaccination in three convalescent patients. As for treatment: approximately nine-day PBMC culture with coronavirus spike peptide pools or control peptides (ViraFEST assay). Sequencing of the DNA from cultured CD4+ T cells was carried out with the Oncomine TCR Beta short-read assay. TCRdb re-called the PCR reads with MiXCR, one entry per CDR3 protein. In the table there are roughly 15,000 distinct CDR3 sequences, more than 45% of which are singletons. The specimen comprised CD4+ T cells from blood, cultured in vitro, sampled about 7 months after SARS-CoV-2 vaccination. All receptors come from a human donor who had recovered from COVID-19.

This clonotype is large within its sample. CDR3 sequence: CASSYGSAPQYF. CDR3 in DNA: TGTGCCAGCAGTTACGGTTCGGCACCGCAGTACTTC. J is TRBJ2-7 and V is TRBV6-5; D is undetermined. V lost 2 bases and J lost 9, with 11 bases in between. The CDR3 consists of 12 residues. CDR1 and CDR2 from the germline V gene are MNHEY and SVGAGI.

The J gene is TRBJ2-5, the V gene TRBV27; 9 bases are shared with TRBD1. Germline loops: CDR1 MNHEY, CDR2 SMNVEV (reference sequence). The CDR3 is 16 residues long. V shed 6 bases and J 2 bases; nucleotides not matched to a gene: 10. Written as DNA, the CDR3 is TGTGCCAGCAGACCACTCCCGGGACAGGGACAAGAGACCCAGTACTTC. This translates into CASRPLPGQGQETQYF.

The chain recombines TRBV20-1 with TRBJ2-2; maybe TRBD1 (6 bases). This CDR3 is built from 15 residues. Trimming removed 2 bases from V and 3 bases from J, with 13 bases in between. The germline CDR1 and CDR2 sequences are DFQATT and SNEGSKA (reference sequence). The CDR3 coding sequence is TGCAGTGCTAGAAAGAGGGACATCTACACCGGGGAGCTGTTTTTT. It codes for CSARKRDIYTGELFF.

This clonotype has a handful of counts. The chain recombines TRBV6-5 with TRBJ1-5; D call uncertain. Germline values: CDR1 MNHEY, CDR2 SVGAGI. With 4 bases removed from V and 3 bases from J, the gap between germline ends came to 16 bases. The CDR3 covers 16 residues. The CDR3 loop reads CASSSQTTRDNQPQHF. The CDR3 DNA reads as TGTGCCAGCAGTTCCCAAACCACTAGAGACAATCAGCCCCAGCATTTT.

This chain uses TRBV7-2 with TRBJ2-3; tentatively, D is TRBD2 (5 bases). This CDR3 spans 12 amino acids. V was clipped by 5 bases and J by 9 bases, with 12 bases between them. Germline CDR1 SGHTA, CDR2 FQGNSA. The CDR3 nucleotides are TGTGCCAGCAGCCTTGCCCGCGGGACGCAGTATTTT. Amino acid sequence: CASSLARGTQYF.

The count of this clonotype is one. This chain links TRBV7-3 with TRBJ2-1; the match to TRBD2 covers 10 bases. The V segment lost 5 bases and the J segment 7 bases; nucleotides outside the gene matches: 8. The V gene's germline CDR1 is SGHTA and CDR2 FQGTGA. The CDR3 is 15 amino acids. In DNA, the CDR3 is TGTGCCAGCAGCCCAGCGGGGGGGCCGGGTAATGAGCAGTTCTTC. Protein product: CASSPAGGPGNEQFF.

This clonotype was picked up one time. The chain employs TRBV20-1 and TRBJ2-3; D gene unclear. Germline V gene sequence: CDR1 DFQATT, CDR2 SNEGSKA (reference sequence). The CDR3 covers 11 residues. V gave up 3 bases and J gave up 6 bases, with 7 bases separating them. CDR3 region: CSARQADTQYF. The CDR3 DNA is TGCAGTGCTAGGCAGGCGGATACGCAGTATTTT.

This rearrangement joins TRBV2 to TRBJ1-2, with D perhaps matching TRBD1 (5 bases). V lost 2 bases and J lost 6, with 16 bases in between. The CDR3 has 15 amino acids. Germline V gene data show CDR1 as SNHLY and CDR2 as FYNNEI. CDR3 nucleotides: TGTGCCAGCAGTGAACGGGTCGAGGGGAGGAATGGCTACACCTTC. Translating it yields CASSERVEGRNGYTF.

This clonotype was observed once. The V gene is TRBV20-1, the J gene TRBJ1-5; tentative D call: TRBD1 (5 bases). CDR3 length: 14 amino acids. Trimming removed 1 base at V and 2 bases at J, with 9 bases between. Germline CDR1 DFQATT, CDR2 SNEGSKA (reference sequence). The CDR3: CSARVGAGNQPQHF. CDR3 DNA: TGCAGTGCTAGAGTTGGGGCGGGCAATCAGCCCCAGCATTTT.

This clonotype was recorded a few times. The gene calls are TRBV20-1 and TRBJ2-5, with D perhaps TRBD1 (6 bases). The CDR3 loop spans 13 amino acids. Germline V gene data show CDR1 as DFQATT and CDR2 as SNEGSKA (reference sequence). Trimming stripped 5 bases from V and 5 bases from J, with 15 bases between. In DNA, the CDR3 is TGCAGTGCTGAGGACAGTTGGGGGGAGACCCAGTACTTC. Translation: CSAEDSWGETQYF.

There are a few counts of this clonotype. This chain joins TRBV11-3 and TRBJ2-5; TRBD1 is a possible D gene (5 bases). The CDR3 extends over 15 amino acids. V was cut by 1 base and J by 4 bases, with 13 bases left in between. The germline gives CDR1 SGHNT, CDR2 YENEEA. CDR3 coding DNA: TGTGCCAGCAGCTTAGGGGCAGGGCTCATAGAGACCCAGTACTTC. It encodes CASSLGAGLIETQYF. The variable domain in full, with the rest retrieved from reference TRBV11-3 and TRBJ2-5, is EAGVVQSPRYKIIEKKQPVAFWCNPISGHNTLYWYLQNLGQGPELLIRYENEEAVDDSQLPKDRFSAERLKGVDSTLKIQPAELGDSAVYLCASSLGAGLIETQYFGPGTRLLVL.

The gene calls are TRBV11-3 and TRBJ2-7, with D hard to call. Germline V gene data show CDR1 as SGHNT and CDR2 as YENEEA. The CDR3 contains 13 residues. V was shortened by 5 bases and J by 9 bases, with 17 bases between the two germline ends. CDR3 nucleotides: TGTGCCAGCAGCCCCATCTCAGCGTTGGGGCAGTACTTC. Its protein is CASSPISALGQYF.

The CDR3, as DNA: TGTGCCAGCAGCTTAGATAGTGGAGGCGAGCAGTACTTC. Translated: CASSLDSGGEQYF. The V gene is TRBV7-9, the J gene TRBJ2-7, with a weak D call TRBD2 (5 bases). Looked up from germline, CDR1 is SEHNR and CDR2 is FQNEAQ (reference sequence). The CDR3 has 13 residues. With 1 base removed from V and 6 bases from J, the gap between germline ends came to 10 bases.

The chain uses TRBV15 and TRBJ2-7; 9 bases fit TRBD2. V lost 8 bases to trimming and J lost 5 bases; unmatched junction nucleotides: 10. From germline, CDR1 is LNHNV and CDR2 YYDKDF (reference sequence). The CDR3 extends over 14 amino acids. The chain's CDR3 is CATWPGGRANEQYF. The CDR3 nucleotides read TGTGCCACCTGGCCGGGCGGGAGGGCCAACGAGCAGTACTTC. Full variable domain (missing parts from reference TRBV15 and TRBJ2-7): DAMVIQNPRYQVTQFGKPVTLSCSQTLNHNVMYWYQQKSSQAPKLLFHYYDKDFNNEADTPDNFQSRRPNTSFCFLDIRSPGLGDTAMYLCATWPGGRANEQYFGPGTRLTVT.

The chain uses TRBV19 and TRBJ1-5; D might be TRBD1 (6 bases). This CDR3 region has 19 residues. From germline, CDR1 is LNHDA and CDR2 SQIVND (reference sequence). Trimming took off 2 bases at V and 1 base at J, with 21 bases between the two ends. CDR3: CASSIRRTEVKGSNQPQHF. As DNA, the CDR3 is TGTGCCAGTAGTATACGTCGGACAGAGGTTAAGGGAAGCAATCAGCCCCAGCATTTT.

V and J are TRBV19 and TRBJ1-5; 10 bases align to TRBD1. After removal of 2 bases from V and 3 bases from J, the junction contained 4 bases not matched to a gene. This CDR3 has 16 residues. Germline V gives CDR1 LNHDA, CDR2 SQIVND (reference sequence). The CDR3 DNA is TGTGCCAGTAGTATATCCGGGACAGGGGCCAATCAGCCCCAGCATTTT. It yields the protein CASSISGTGANQPQHF.

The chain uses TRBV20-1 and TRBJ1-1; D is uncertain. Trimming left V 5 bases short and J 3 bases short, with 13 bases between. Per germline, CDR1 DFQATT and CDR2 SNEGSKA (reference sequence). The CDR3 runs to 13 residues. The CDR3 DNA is TGCAGTGCTTCTATCTTTTTTCACACTGAAGCTTTCTTT. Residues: CSASIFFHTEAFF.

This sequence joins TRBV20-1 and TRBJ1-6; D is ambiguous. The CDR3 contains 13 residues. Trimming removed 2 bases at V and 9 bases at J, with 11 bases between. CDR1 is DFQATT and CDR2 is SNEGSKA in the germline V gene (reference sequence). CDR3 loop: CSARSLLGSPLHF. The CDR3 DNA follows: TGCAGTGCTAGATCTTTGCTTGGTTCACCCCTCCACTTT.

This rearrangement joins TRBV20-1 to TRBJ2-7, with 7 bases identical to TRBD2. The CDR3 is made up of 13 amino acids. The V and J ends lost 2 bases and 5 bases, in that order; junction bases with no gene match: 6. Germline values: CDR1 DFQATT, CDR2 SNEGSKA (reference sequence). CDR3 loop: CSARFAGEDEQYF. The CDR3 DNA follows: TGCAGTGCTAGATTCGCGGGAGAGGACGAGCAGTACTTC.